The 8 T cell receptor beta chains reported below all come from one sample, sequenced in a study of blood T cell repertoires in COVID-19. Profiled with immunoSEQ multiplex PCR; TCRdb holds only in-frame clones, not every one. The data hold some 46,000 clones, with around 83% observed a single time. Sequences were obtained from peripheral blood. The receptors derive from a woman older than 75 with acute or convalescent COVID-19.

The chain couples TRBV7-3 to TRBJ2-5, with 7 bases identical to TRBD1. Trimming cost V 6 bases and J 5 bases; bases outside gene matches: 12. Germline CDR1 and CDR2: SGHTA and FQGTGA. This CDR3 region has 15 residues. CDR3 in amino acids: CASRLTGIGGETQYF. As DNA, the CDR3 is TGTGCCAGCAGACTGACAGGGATTGGTGGGGAGACCCAGTACTTC.

This clone came up once. The chain combines TRBV5-1 with TRBJ1-6; TRBD1 might be the D (5 bases). V was clipped by 4 bases and J by 10 bases, with 18 bases between them. This CDR3 contains 15 residues. From germline, CDR1 is SGHRS and CDR2 YFSETQ. This CDR3 reads CASSPFGTAGSPLHF. The CDR3 DNA follows: TGCGCCAGCAGCCCCTTCGGGACGGCGGGATCACCCCTCCACTTT. Drawing the rest from reference TRBV5-1 and TRBJ1-6, the complete variable domain is KAGVTQTPRYLIKTRGQQVTLSCSPISGHRSVSWYQQTPGQGLQFLFEYFSETQRNKGNFPGRFSGRQFSNSRSEMNVSTLELGDSALYLCASSPFGTAGSPLHFGNGTRLTVT.

This sequence joins TRBV2 and TRBJ1-6; D gene unclear. The CDR3 length is 12 residues. From germline, CDR1 is SNHLY and CDR2 FYNNEI. Trimming stripped 8 bases from V and 0 bases from J, with 2 bases between. The CDR3 DNA follows: TGTGCCAGCCACTCCTATAATTCACCCCTCCACTTT. It yields the protein CASHSYNSPLHF.

The rearrangement uses TRBV5-5 and TRBJ2-3; 7 bases line up with TRBD1. Looked up from germline, CDR1 is SGHKS and CDR2 is YYEKEE (reference sequence). With 5 bases clipped from V and 0 bases from J, the junction kept 12 bases outside the gene matches. The CDR3 contains 17 residues. This CDR3 is CASSQGQSRTSTDTQYF. The CDR3 nucleotides read TGTGCCAGCAGTCAGGGACAGTCCCGAACCAGCACAGATACGCAGTATTTT. Complete variable domain (other parts from reference TRBV5-5 and TRBJ2-3): DAGVTQSPTHLIKTRGQQVTLRCSPISGHKSVSWYQQVLGQGPQFIFQYYEKEERGRGNFPDRFSARQFPNYSSELNVNALLLGDSALYLCASSQGQSRTSTDTQYFGPGTRLTVL.

The CDR3 DNA is TGCGCCAGCAGCCAAGATCAACGGGTCTTTGGCACCATATATTTT. This sequence encodes CASSQDQRVFGTIYF. The chain combines TRBV4-1 with TRBJ1-3; the D is unclear. Germline V gene lookup returns CDR1 MGHRA and CDR2 YSYEKL. There are 15 residues in the CDR3. Deletions cut 0 bases from V and 9 bases from J, with 15 bases between.

V and J are TRBV9 and TRBJ2-5, with D hard to call. CDR1 and CDR2 (germline): SGDLS, YYNGEE. The V gene lost 0 bases and the J gene lost 2 bases, with 8 bases spanning the gap. The CDR3 runs to 14 residues. The CDR3 spells CASSVGLLQETQYF. The CDR3 coding sequence is TGTGCCAGCAGCGTAGGGCTGTTGCAAGAGACCCAGTACTTC.

This chain connects TRBV7-8 to TRBJ2-5; 10 nucleotides match TRBD1. This CDR3 is built from 14 residues. V dropped 5 bases and J dropped 2; count of bases not matched to a gene: 2. In germline, CDR1 is SGHVS, CDR2 FQNEAQ. CDR3 nucleotide sequence: TGTGCCAGCAGCCGGGACAGGGGACAAGAGACCCAGTACTTC. Translation gives CASSRDRGQETQYF. The complete variable domain, with remaining parts taken from reference TRBV7-8 and TRBJ2-5, reads GAGVSQSPRYKVAKRGQDVALRCDPISGHVSLFWYQQALGQGPEFLTYFQNEAQLDKSGLPSDRFFAERPEGSVSTLKIQRTQQEDSAVYLCASSRDRGQETQYFGPGTRLLVL.

The V call is TRBV19, the J call TRBJ2-7, with 8 bases aligning to TRBD1. CDR3 length: 13 amino acids. The trim removed 5 bases at V and 3 bases at J, leaving 3 bases unmatched. From germline, CDR1 is LNHDA and CDR2 SQIVND (reference sequence). The CDR3 reads CASSSDRGYEQYF. The CDR3 DNA reads TGTGCCAGTAGTTCAGACAGGGGCTACGAGCAGTACTTC.